Presented here are 18 T cell receptor beta chains from one specimen sequenced in a study of control samples from healthy donors and cancer patients. TCRdb's table, derived via immunoSEQ multiplex PCR, lists solely in-frame clones and lacks some. Its table lists roughly 200,000 clones. What was sequenced was blood. These receptors were collected from a woman in her 30s in good health.

The chain joins TRBV5-1 to TRBJ1-6, with 10 positions matching TRBD1. J gave up 9 bases and V 7 bases, and 7 bases lay outside the gene matches. Germline CDR1 reads SGHRS; CDR2 reads YFSETQ. The CDR3 has 14 residues. The CDR3 protein is CASEPGTGVSPLHF. Here the CDR3 DNA reads TGCGCCAGCGAACCCGGGACAGGGGTTTCACCCCTCCACTTT.

The V call is TRBV2, the J call TRBJ1-6, with TRBD1 matching 8 bases. CDR1 SNHLY and CDR2 FYNNEI come from the germline V gene. The ends lost 6 bases at V and 0 bases at J; junction bases unmatched: 7. The CDR3 has 17 residues. The CDR3 region is CASRGRDRSSYNSPLHF. The DNA of the CDR3 is TGTGCCAGCAGGGGCCGGGACAGGAGCTCCTATAATTCACCCCTCCACTTT.

The rearrangement links TRBV5-1 to TRBJ2-5; TRBD2 agrees at 7 bases. V lost 5 bases and J lost 0; bases outside the gene matches: 4. Germline CDR1 reads SGHRS; CDR2 reads YFSETQ. This CDR3 spans 14 amino acids. The CDR3 region has the DNA TGCGCCAGCAGTCCCGGGGGGTACCAAGAGACCCAGTACTTC. Amino acids: CASSPGGYQETQYF.

V usage is TRBV19 and J usage is TRBJ1-2; D is undetermined. Deletions cut 0 bases from V and 9 bases from J, with 8 bases between. Germline CDR1 is LNHDA and CDR2 is SQIVND (reference sequence). This CDR3 contains 12 residues. CDR3 amino acids: CASSIDSTRYTF. The DNA of the CDR3 is TGTGCCAGTAGTATAGACAGCACGCGCTACACCTTC.

CDR3 in DNA: TGTGCCAGCAGTTACCGGGACCTCTATGGCTACACCTTC. Its protein product is CASSYRDLYGYTF. The chain combines TRBV6-5 with TRBJ1-2; a possible D gene is TRBD1 (5 bases). CDR3 length equals 13 residues. V lost 2 bases and J 4 bases, leaving 8 bases between the germline ends. Germline V CDR1 and CDR2: MNHEY, SVGAGI.

V is TRBV5-1 and J is TRBJ1-4; TRBD1 is a possible D gene (5 bases). Trimming cost V 5 bases and J 1 base, with 24 bases left between them. Germline CDR1 and CDR2: SGHRS and YFSETQ. The CDR3 spans 19 residues. The CDR3 here is CASRGEPGRALVTNEKLFF. CDR3 nucleotides: TGCGCCAGCAGAGGGGAACCAGGGCGTGCATTGGTAACTAATGAAAAACTGTTTTTT.

CDR3 protein: CASSESAGLSPLHF. The CDR3 bases are TGCGCCAGCAGTGAGTCGGCCGGTCTGTCACCCCTCCACTTT. This rearrangement joins TRBV10-1 to TRBJ1-6, with no clear D. V lost 0 bases and J 10 bases, leaving 10 bases between the germline ends. Germline CDR1 reads WNHNN; CDR2 reads SYGVQD (reference sequence). The CDR3 is made up of 14 amino acids.

The CDR3 protein is CATSDTPGWNGYTF. The CDR3 DNA reads as TGTGCCACCAGTGATACCCCGGGGTGGAATGGCTACACCTTC. The V gene is TRBV24-1, the J gene TRBJ1-2; D not resolved. V shed 3 bases and J shed 6 bases, with 13 bases lying between them. Germline loops: CDR1 KGHDR, CDR2 SFDVKD. The CDR3 length is 14 residues.

The V call is TRBV12-3 or TRBV12-4, the J call TRBJ2-7, with D possibly called TRBD1 or TRBD2 (5 bases each). Trimming shortened V by 7 bases and J by 1 base, and 11 bases separated the two germline ends. CDR3 length equals 13 residues. DNA of the CDR3: TGTGCCAGCACCTGGGACCGTTCCTACGAGCAGTACTTC. Residues: CASTWDRSYEQYF.

The CDR3 DNA reads as TGTGCCAGCAGTTTTAGGGGGGGCATTGGTTCACCCCTCCACTTT. Residues: CASSFRGGIGSPLHF. The J gene is TRBJ1-6, the V gene TRBV27, with D maybe TRBD1 (6 bases). V dropped 3 bases and J dropped 9 bases, with 15 bases sitting between them. Germline lookup yields CDR1 MNHEY and CDR2 SMNVEV (reference sequence). This CDR3 spans 15 amino acids.

The chain combines TRBV30 with TRBJ2-3, with 9 bases matching TRBD2. Germline V gene sequence: CDR1 GTSNPN, CDR2 SVGIG (reference sequence). This CDR3 has 16 amino acids. Trimming cost V 0 bases and J 0 bases; bases outside gene matches: 4. CDR3 nucleotides: TGTGCCTGGAGTGTAGGGCGGGGGGGGAGCACAGATACGCAGTATTTT. This translates into CAWSVGRGGSTDTQYF.

This rearrangement joins TRBV9 to TRBJ1-3, with a possible D match to TRBD1 (6 bases). Germline V gene lookup returns CDR1 SGDLS and CDR2 YYNGEE. The CDR3 covers 15 residues. Trimming pared 7 bases from V and 0 bases from J, leaving 14 bases between. The CDR3 loop is CASGGGVLSGNTIYF. The CDR3 nucleotides read TGTGCCAGCGGAGGGGGGGTTCTCTCTGGAAACACCATATATTTT.

The chain combines TRBV2 with TRBJ1-2; 7 bases line up with TRBD1. The germline V gene has CDR1 SNHLY and CDR2 FYNNEI. After removal of 5 bases from V and 4 bases from J, the junction contained 7 bases not matched to a gene. The CDR3 length is 14 residues. Here the CDR3 DNA reads TGTGCCAGCAGTCCCTCAGGGGGACCCTATGGCTACACCTTC. Translated: CASSPSGGPYGYTF.

This chain joins TRBV6-2 or TRBV6-3 and TRBJ2-1; D call uncertain. The CDR3 loop spans 15 amino acids. From germline, CDR1 is MNHEY and CDR2 SVGEGT. Trimming took 6 bases from V and 1 from J, leaving 13 bases between them. DNA for the CDR3: TGTGCCAGCAGACCTATTGCCGGATCCTACAATGAGCAGTTCTTC. Its translation is CASRPIAGSYNEQFF.

The CDR3 spells CASTLLGGVAQFF. In nucleotides, the CDR3 is TGTGCCAGCACCCTCCTGGGGGGGGTAGCTCAGTTCTTC. The chain links TRBV11-2 to TRBJ2-1; 7 bases are shared with TRBD2. The germline gives CDR1 SGHAT, CDR2 FQNNGV. V gave up 7 bases and J gave up 13 bases; unmatched junction bases: 13. The CDR3 consists of 13 residues.

The V call is TRBV3-1 (or the pseudogene TRBV3-2), the J call TRBJ1-6; D is uncertain. Germline V gene sequence: CDR1 LGHDT, CDR2 YNNKEL (reference sequence). The length of the CDR3 is 12 residues. V dropped 3 bases and J dropped 8 bases, with 5 bases sitting between them. CDR3 residues: CASSHTHSPLHF. Here the CDR3 DNA reads TGTGCCAGCAGCCACACCCATTCACCCCTCCACTTT.

The chain joins TRBV10-3 to TRBJ1-1, with 7 bases aligning to TRBD1. In germline, CDR1 is ENHRY, CDR2 SYGVKD. V lost 11 bases and J lost 1; bases outside the gene matches: 10. CDR3 length: 14 residues. CDR3 region: CALRRDSSNTEAFF. The CDR3 DNA sequence: TGTGCCCTCCGCCGGGACAGTTCGAACACTGAAGCTTTCTTT.

The V call is TRBV28, the J call TRBJ1-2; possible D gene TRBD1, 6 bases. Germline assignment: CDR1 MDHEN and CDR2 SYDVKM. The V gene lost 10 bases and the J gene lost 6 bases, with 21 bases spanning the gap. This CDR3 contains 14 residues. CDR3 coding DNA: TGTGCCACGCAAAACCCTACAGGGATTCATGGCTACACCTTC. The encoded protein is CATQNPTGIHGYTF.